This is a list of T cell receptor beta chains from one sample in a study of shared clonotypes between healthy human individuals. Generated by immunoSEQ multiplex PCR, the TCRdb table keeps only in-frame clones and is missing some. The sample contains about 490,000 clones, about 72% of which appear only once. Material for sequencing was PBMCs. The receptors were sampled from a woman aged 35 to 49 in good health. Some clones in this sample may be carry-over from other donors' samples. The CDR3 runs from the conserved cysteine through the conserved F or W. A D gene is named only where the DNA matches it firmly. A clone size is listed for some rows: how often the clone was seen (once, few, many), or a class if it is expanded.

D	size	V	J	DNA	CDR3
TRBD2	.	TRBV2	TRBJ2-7	TGTGCCAGCATCGGCGGGAGGGGGAGCTCCTACGAGCAGTACTTC	CASIGGRGSSYEQYF
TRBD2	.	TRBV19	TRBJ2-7	TGTGCCAATAACAAACCGTGGGGAGGGGAGGAAGATACAAGCTACGAGCAGTACTTC	CANNKPWGGEEDTSYEQYF
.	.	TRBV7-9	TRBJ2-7	TGTGCCAGCAGCTTGGATCGGGGTGAGGAGCAGTACTTC	CASSLDRGEEQYF
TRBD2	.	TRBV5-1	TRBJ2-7	TGCGCCAGCAGCTTGGGCGGGGGAACCCTCTACGAGCAGTACTTC	CASSLGGGTLYEQYF
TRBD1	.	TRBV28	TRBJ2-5	TGTGCCAGCAGTCCAGGGACAGGTGGTTTGAAAGTTGTGACCCAGTACTTC	CASSPGTGGLKVVTQYF
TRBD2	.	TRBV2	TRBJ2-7	TGTGCCAGCAGTGAAGGGCCTAGCGGTTCCTACGAGCAGTACTTC	CASSEGPSGSYEQYF
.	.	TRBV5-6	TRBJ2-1	TGTGCCAGCAGCTTGACAGGACCCTACAATGAGCAGTTCTTC	CASSLTGPYNEQFF
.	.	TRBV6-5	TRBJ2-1	TGTGCCAGCAGTTACGGGGGCGGGATGAGGCAGTTCTTC	CASSYGGGMRQFF
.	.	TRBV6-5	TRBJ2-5	TGTGCCAGCAGGACTAGTGGAGAGACCCAGTACTTC	CASRTSGETQYF
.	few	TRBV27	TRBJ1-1	TGTGCCAGCAGAAGGGGGAGGAACACTGAAGCTTTCTTT	CASRRGRNTEAFF
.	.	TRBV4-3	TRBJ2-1	TGCGCCAGCAGCCAAGATCACTCGGGGTACAATGAGCAGTTCTTC	CASSQDHSGYNEQFF
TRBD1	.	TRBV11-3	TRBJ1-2	TGTGCCAGCAGCGTCGGACAGGCTAGCTACACCTTC	CASSVGQASYTF
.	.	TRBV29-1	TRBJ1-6	TGCAGCGCCGCGACAGGAGGGAATTCACCCCTCCACTTT	CSAATGGNSPLHF
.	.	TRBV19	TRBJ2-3	TGTGCCAGTAGTATGGCCGGGAGTAGGGATACGCAGTATTTT	CASSMAGSRDTQYF
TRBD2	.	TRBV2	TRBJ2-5	TGTGCCAGCAGTGGGGAAAGCGGGAGCCCAGAGACCCAGTACTTC	CASSGESGSPETQYF
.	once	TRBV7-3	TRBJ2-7	TGTGCCAGCAGCGTAGGGACTTCCACCGAGCAGTACTTC	CASSVGTSTEQYF
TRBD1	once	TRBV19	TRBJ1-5	TGTGCCAGTAGTGCGGGACAGGCAAATCAGCCCCAGCATTTT	CASSAGQANQPQHF
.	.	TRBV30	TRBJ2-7	TGTGCCTGGGGAAGTAATCCCCTTGATGAGCAGTACTTC	CAWGSNPLDEQYF
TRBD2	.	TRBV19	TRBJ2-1	TGTGCCAGTAGTATACGGGCGGGAGGGTACAATGAGCAGTTCTTC	CASSIRAGGYNEQFF
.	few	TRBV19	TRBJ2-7	TGTGCCAGTAGCCTCAGGGGTGACTCCTACGAGCAGTACTTC	CASSLRGDSYEQYF
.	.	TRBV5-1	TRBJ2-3	TGCGCCAGCAGCTCACTCGATAGTGGAGGGGATACGCAGTATTTT	CASSSLDSGGDTQYF
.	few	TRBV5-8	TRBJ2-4	TGTGCCAGCAGCTTGATTTGGCAGGGTCCGGACATTCAGTACTTC	CASSLIWQGPDIQYF
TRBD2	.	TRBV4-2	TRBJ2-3	TGTGCCAGCAGCCAAGTTGCCCTTTTAGCGGGAGGGGGGTCAGATACGCAGTATTTT	CASSQVALLAGGGSDTQYF
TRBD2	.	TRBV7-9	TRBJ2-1	TGTGCCAGCAGCGCCCGCGGACTAGCGGGGACCTACAATGAGCAGTTCTTC	CASSARGLAGTYNEQFF
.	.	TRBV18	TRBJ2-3	TGTGCCAGCTCACCAACAGGGGATACGCAGTATTTT	CASSPTGDTQYF
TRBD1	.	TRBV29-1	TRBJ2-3	TGCAGCGTTAAGAGACAGGGGGGGGCAGATACGCAGTATTTT	CSVKRQGGADTQYF
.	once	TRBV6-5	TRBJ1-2	TGTGCCAGCAGCCCAACAGAGAACTATGGCTACACCTTC	CASSPTENYGYTF
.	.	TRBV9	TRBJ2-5	TGTGCCAGCAGCGTAGGAGCAAACCAAGAGACCCAGTACTTC	CASSVGANQETQYF
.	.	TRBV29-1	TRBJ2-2	TGCAGCGTTGAATTAGGTGACTACCCGAACACCGGGGAGCTGTTTTTT	CSVELGDYPNTGELFF
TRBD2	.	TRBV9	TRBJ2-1	TGTGCCAGCAGCGCCAGGACAGGGTTTCTAGCGGGGGTGCGGAATGAGCAGTTCTTC	CASSARTGFLAGVRNEQFF
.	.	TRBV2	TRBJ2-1	TGTGCCAGCAGTGAATTGGGTATTTCGAATGAGCAGTTCTTC	CASSELGISNEQFF
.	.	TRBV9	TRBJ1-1	TGTGCCAGCAGCGTAGCAGAGAACACTGAAGCTTTCTTT	CASSVAENTEAFF
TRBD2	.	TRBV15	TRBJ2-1	TGTGCCACCAGCAGAGACGGGCTAGCGGGTTCCAATGAGCAGTTCTTC	CATSRDGLAGSNEQFF
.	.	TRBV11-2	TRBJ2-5	TGTGCCAGCAACTTAATGGGTGCAGGTCAAGAGACCCAGTACTTC	CASNLMGAGQETQYF
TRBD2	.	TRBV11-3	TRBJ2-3	TGTGCCAGCAGCTTACGTCGGGAGGGCCGGAGAGATACGCAGTATTTT	CASSLRREGRRDTQYF
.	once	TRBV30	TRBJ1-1	TGTGCCTGGAGTGTTCTATTGGGGGACACTGAAGCTTTCTTT	CAWSVLLGDTEAFF
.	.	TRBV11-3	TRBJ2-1	TGTGCCAGCAGTACGGGAAGGGGTGAGCAGTTCTTC	CASSTGRGEQFF
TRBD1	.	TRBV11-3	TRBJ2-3	TGTGCCAGCAGCTTAGCGGGACAGGGGGCAGTTGATACGCAGTATTTT	CASSLAGQGAVDTQYF
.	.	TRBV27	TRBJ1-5	TGTGCCAGCGGGGCAGGGAAACGGCCCCAGCATTTT	CASGAGKRPQHF
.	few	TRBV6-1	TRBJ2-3	TGTGCCAGCAGTGGCCCAGGGGGCACAGATACGCAGTATTTT	CASSGPGGTDTQYF
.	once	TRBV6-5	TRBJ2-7	TGTGCCAGCAGTTACTCCCGAGGGAGGACGGGCGAGCAGTACTTC	CASSYSRGRTGEQYF
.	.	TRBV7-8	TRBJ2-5	TGTGCCAGCAGCTTACCCGAGACCCAGTACTTC	CASSLPETQYF
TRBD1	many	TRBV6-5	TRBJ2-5	TGTGCCAGCAGTTACGCCCGAGGACAGGGTGTAGAGACCCAGTACTTC	CASSYARGQGVETQYF
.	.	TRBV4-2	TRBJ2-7	TGTGCCAGCAGTCATATAGGACTCGGTAGGCCCAAGGGCTACGAGCAGTACTTC	CASSHIGLGRPKGYEQYF